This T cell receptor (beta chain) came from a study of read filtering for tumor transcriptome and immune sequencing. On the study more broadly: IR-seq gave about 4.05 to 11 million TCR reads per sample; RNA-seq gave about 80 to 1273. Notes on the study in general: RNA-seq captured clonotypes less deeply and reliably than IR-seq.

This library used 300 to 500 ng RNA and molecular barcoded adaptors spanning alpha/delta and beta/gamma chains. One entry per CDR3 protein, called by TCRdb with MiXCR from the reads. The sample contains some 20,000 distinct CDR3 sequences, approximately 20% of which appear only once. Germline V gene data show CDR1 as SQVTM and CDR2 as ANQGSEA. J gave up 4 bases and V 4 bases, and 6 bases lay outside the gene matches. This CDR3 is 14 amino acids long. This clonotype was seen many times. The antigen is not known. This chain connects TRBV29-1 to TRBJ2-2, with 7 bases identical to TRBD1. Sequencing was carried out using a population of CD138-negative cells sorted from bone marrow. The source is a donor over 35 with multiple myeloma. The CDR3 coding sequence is TGCAGCGTTGCCTCGACAGGGCGCACCGGGGAGCTGTTTTTT. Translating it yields CSVASTGRTGELFF.